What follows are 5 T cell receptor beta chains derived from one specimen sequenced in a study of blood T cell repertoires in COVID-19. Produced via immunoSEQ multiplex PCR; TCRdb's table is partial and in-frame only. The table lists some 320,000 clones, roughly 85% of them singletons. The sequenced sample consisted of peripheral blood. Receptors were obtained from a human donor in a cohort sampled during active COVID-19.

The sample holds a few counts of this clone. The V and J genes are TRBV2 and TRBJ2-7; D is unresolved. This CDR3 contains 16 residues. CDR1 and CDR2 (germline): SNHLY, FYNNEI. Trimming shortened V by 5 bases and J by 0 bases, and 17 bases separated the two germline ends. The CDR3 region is CASSKDIFTSSYEQYF. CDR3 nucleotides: TGTGCCAGCAGTAAAGATATATTTACCAGCTCCTACGAGCAGTACTTC.

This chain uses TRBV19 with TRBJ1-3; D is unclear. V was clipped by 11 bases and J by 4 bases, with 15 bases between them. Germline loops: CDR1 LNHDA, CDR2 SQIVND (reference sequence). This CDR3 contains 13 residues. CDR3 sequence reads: CAAAGEKGNTIYF. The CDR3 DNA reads TGTGCCGCGGCCGGGGAGAAAGGAAACACCATATATTTT. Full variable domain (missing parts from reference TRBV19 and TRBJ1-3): DGGITQSPKYLFRKEGQNVTLSCEQNLNHDAMYWYRQDPGQGLRLIYYSQIVNDFQKGDIAEGYSVSREKKESFPLTVTSAQKNPTAFYLCAAAGEKGNTIYFGEGSWLTVV.

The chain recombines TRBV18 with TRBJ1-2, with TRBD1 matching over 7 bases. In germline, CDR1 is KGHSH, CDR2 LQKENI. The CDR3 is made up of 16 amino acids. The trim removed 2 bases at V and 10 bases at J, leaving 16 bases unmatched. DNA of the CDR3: TGTGCCAGCTCACCAATTAAGAATACAGGGACAGAAGACTACACCTTC. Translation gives CASSPIKNTGTEDYTF.

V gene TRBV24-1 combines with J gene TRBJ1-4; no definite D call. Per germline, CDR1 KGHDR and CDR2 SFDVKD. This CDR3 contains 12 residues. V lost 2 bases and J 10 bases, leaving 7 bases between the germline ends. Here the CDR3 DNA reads TGTGCCACCAGTGATTCAGAGGGAAAACTGTTTTTT. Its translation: CATSDSEGKLFF.

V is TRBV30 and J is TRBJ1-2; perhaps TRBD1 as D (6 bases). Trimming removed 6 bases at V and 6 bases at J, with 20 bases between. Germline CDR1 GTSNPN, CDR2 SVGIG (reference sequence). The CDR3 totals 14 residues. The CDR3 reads CACSPGGAWDGYTF. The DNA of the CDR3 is TGTGCCTGTTCCCCGGGGGGCGCATGGGATGGCTACACCTTC. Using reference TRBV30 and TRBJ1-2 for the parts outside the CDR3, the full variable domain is SQTIHQWPATLVQPVGSPLSLECTVEGTSNPNLYWYRQAAGRGLQLLFYSVGIGQISSEVPQNLSASRPQDRQFILSSKKLLLSDSGFYLCACSPGGAWDGYTFGSGTRLTVV.